The clone carrying this T cell receptor (beta chain) was found a few times. Its matching antigen is unknown. The data belong to a study of blood T cells in healthy people across ages. Next came a second PCR, run for about 7 to 12 cycles, which used a sample-barcoded 5' primer along with a J-beta primer mix. TCRdb re-called the 5' RACE reads with MiXCR, one entry per CDR3 protein. This sample has around 1,700,000 distinct CDR3 sequences, with 28% found just once. Study conclusions and caveats: Those diversity estimates obtained from one million T cells were thought to be underestimates.

CDR1 DFQATT and CDR2 SNEGSKA come from the germline V gene (reference sequence). Trimming removed 7 bases from V and 0 bases from J, with 4 bases in between. The length of the CDR3 is 12 residues. The sample taken for sequencing was blood. This sequence joins TRBV20-1 and TRBJ2-6; D is uncertain. The origin of this receptor is a woman aged 25 to 45 in good health. CDR3 coding DNA: TGCAGTGGGGACTCTGGGGCCAACGTCCTGACTTTC. Translation gives CSGDSGANVLTF.